This T cell receptor beta chain was identified in a study of CXCR3-negative and CXCR3-positive naive CD8 T cells. In the study overall: Per library, roughly 1.4 +/- 0.3 million reads; roughly 150 million TRB reads overall.

In regard to this clonotype: Its antigen is as yet unknown.

TRB cDNA was prepared as libraries by UMI-labeled 5' RACE. With the 5' RACE reads reprocessed, TCRdb shows one record per CDR3 protein and no DNA. The specimen's table records just under 45,000 distinct CDR3 sequences. The CDR3 covers 16 residues. Per germline, CDR1 LGHNA and CDR2 YNFKEQ. The study, taken as a whole, reports: Naive subsets had comparable surface CD5; TCR strength was inferred from TRB CDR3 properties. Naive CXCR3-negative cells resembled naive CXCR3-positive cells in TRBV-TRBJ usage; memory cells differed. Diversity ran similarly high across both naive subsets but far lower in memory CD8+ cells.

The rearrangement links TRBV4-2 to TRBJ1-2. This receptor was taken from a human donor in good health. Some clones in this sample may be carry-over from other donors' samples. Sample: memory CD8+ T cells from blood. CDR3: CASSQEKKAANCGYTF.